Presented here are 24 T cell receptor beta chains from one specimen sequenced in a study of T cells expressing NK-cell markers (dated by TCRdb to 2020 to 2022). Libraries were made using 5' RACE. TCRdb records Illumina HiSeq 2000 as the sequencer. The reads, reprocessed by TCRdb, yield one row per CDR3 protein sequence and no DNA. This sample's table carries about 430,000 distinct CDR3 sequences. The ten largest clones add up to 1.4% of the sample. Input material: blood T cells: a sorted CD56 or NKG2C T cell subset, CD4+ or CD8+ T cells, or bulk PBMC T cells (not recorded which). These receptor sequences come from a woman aged 50 to 60 in good health. Donor details come from another sample of the same person, matched by shared clones.

The chain recombines TRBV12-3 or TRBV12-4 with TRBJ1-3. The CDR3 contains 14 residues. The CDR3: CASSSRRRGSTIYF.

The chain uses TRBV27 and TRBJ2-1; TCRdb picks TRBD2, but there is no DNA to check that call. The CDR3 totals 16 residues. Germline assignment: CDR1 MNHEY and CDR2 SMNVEV (reference sequence). The CDR3 sequence: CASSTSGTSAYNEQFF.

CDR3 residues: CASRPLQGFTEAFF. J is TRBJ1-1 and V is TRBV27. CDR3 length equals 14 residues. The germline gives CDR1 MNHEY, CDR2 SMNVEV (reference sequence).

The V and J genes are TRBV12-5 and TRBJ1-1. The CDR3 contains 13 residues. The germline V gene encodes CDR1 LGHNT and CDR2 FRNRAP. This CDR3 reads CASEPDGNTEAFF.

The chain links TRBV20-1 to TRBJ2-7. Per germline, CDR1 DFQATT and CDR2 SNEGSKA (reference sequence). CDR3 size: 13 residues. The CDR3 region is CSATELPDYEQYF.

The genes are TRBV12-5 and TRBJ2-2; TCRdb's D call, TRBD2, is unchecked because there is no DNA. In germline, CDR1 is LGHNT, CDR2 FRNRAP. The CDR3 spans 16 residues. CDR3: CASGLVAGANTGELFF.

The chain joins TRBV5-1 to TRBJ2-1; TCRdb gives TRBD2 as the D gene, but with no DNA this cannot be confirmed. CDR1 and CDR2 (germline): SGHRS, YFSETQ. The CDR3 covers 13 residues. The CDR3 loop reads CASSSDYNNEQFF.

This chain joins TRBV20-1 and TRBJ2-3. Germline assignment: CDR1 DFQATT and CDR2 SNEGSKA (reference sequence). The CDR3 is 11 amino acids. The CDR3 loop is CSASLADTQYF.

J is TRBJ1-3 and V is TRBV9; TCRdb's D gene call, TRBD1, goes unchecked for lack of DNA. The CDR3 loop spans 13 amino acids. Germline V gene sequence: CDR1 SGDLS, CDR2 YYNGEE. CDR3 loop: CASAQGGGNTIYF.

The rearrangement joins TRBV20-1 to TRBJ1-5. The CDR3 length is 15 residues. Germline V CDR1 and CDR2: DFQATT, SNEGSKA (reference sequence). Here the CDR3 reads CSARDVGRGNQPQHF.

V usage is TRBV18 and J usage is TRBJ2-3. CDR3 length: 15 amino acids. The germline gives CDR1 KGHSH, CDR2 LQKENI. The CDR3 reads CASSPPHSTADTQYF.

The chain has TRBV9 and TRBJ1-5; the D gene TCRdb calls, TRBD1, cannot be checked with no DNA. Germline V gene data show CDR1 as SGDLS and CDR2 as YYNGEE. CDR3 length: 16 residues. CDR3: CASSVDQGSGNQPQHF. Complete variable domain (other parts from reference TRBV9 and TRBJ1-5): DSGVTQTPKHLITATGQRVTLRCSPRSGDLSVYWYQQSLDQGLQFLIQYYNGEERAKGNILERFSAQQFPDLHSELNLSSLELGDSALYFCASSVDQGSGNQPQHFGDGTRLSIL.

V usage is TRBV14 and J usage is TRBJ2-7; the TRBD1 assignment by TCRdb is unverifiable without DNA. The V gene's germline CDR1 is SGHDN and CDR2 FVKESK. CDR3 size: 16 residues. The CDR3 region is CASSQDRAGFSYEQYF.

The chain has TRBV6-5 and TRBJ1-4; TCRdb picks TRBD1, but there is no DNA to check that call. Germline CDR1 reads MNHEY; CDR2 reads SVGAGI. This CDR3 is 15 amino acids long. This CDR3 reads CASSKGRTTNEKLFF.

The chain has TRBV21-1 and TRBJ2-3. TRBV21-1 counts as a pseudogene. The CDR3 covers 15 residues. This CDR3 is CASTAVRVALDTQYF.

The chain's CDR3 is CASSYGPSMNTEAFF. The rearrangement joins TRBV6-5 to TRBJ1-1. The CDR3 runs to 15 residues. Germline-derived CDR1 and CDR2 are MNHEY and SVGAGI.

The chain is built from TRBV24-1 and TRBJ1-2. Germline CDR1 is KGHDR and CDR2 is SFDVKD. CDR3 length: 13 residues. The CDR3 loop reads CATGGEFNYGYTF.

The CDR3 loop reads CASSLGYRGKGTGELFF. The chain employs TRBV7-8 and TRBJ2-2; TCRdb gives TRBD1 as the D gene, but with no DNA this cannot be confirmed. Germline CDR1 reads SGHVS; CDR2 reads FQNEAQ. The CDR3 runs 17 residues.

The chain carries TRBV20-1 and TRBJ2-1; with no DNA, the TCRdb D assignment of TRBD2 cannot be verified. Per germline, CDR1 DFQATT and CDR2 SNEGSKA (reference sequence). The CDR3 length is 15 residues. CDR3 residues: CSARVASGNYNEQFF.

The chain is built from TRBV28 and TRBJ1-1; with no DNA, the TCRdb D assignment of TRBD1 cannot be verified. The CDR3 sequence is 13 residues long. The germline V gene encodes CDR1 MDHEN and CDR2 SYDVKM. The CDR3 protein is CASSGPGTGRAFF.

The chain combines TRBV7-9 with TRBJ1-6. Germline V gives CDR1 SEHNR, CDR2 FQNEAQ (reference sequence). This CDR3 is built from 12 residues. This chain's CDR3 is CASSSEISPLHF.

The rearrangement links TRBV11-2 to TRBJ1-5; the TCRdb call, TRBD1, lacks DNA for checking. CDR1 and CDR2 (germline): SGHAT, FQNNGV. The CDR3 runs 16 residues. The CDR3: CASSSRLGQGYQPQHF.

The rearrangement uses TRBV10-1 and TRBJ1-6. The germline V gene encodes CDR1 WNHNN and CDR2 SYGVQD (reference sequence). CDR3 length: 13 residues. CDR3 residues: CASSVQGASPLHF.

The chain joins TRBV14 to TRBJ1-4; no DNA is available, so the TRBD1 call from TCRdb remains unchecked. Germline V gene lookup returns CDR1 SGHDN and CDR2 FVKESK. The CDR3 extends over 13 amino acids. This CDR3 is CASNGHPEEKLFF.